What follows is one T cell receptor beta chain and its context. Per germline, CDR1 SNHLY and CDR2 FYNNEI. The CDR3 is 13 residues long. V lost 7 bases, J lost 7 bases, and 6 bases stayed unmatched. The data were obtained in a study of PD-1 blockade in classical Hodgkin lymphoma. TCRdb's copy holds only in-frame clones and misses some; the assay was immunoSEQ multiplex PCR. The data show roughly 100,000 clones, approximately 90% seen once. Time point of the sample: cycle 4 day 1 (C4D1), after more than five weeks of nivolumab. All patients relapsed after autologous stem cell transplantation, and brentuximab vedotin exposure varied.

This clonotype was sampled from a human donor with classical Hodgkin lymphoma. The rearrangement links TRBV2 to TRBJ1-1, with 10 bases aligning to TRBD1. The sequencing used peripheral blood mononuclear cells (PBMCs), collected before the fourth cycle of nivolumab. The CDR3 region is CASIRDRGNEAFF. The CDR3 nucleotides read TGTGCCAGCATTAGGGACAGGGGCAATGAAGCTTTCTTT.